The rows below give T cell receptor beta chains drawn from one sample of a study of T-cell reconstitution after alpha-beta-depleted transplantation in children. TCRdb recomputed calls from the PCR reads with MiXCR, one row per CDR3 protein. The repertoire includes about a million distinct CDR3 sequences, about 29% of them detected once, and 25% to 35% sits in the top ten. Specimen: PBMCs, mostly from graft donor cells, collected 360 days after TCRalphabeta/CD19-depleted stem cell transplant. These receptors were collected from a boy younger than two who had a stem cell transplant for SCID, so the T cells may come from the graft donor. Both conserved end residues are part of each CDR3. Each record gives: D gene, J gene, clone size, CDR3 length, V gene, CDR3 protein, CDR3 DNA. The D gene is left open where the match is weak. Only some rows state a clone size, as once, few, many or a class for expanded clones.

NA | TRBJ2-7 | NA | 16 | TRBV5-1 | CASSPHFDEISYEQYF | TGCGCCAGCAGCCCGCACTTCGACGAAATCTCCTACGAGCAGTACTTC
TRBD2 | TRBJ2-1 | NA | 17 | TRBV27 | CASSPLQGSGGYNEQFF | TGTGCCAGCAGCCCCCTTCAAGGTAGCGGGGGATACAATGAGCAGTTCTTC
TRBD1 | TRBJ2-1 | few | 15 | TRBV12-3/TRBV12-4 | CASSTHGTGINEQFF | TGTGCCAGCAGTACTCACGGGACAGGGATAAATGAGCAGTTCTTC
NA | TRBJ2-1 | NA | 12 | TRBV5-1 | CASSVAWDEQFF | TGCGCCAGCAGTGTAGCGTGGGATGAGCAGTTCTTC
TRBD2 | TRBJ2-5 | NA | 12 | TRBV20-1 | CSVGLAQETQYF | TGCAGTGTTGGACTAGCACAAGAGACCCAGTACTTC
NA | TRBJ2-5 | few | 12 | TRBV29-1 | CSVDKGQETQYF | TGCAGCGTTGACAAAGGCCAAGAGACCCAGTACTTC
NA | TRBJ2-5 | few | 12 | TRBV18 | CASSPPGTTQYF | TGTGCCAGCTCACCGCCGGGGACCACCCAGTACTTC
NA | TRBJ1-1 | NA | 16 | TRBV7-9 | CASSLKAGSMNTEAFF | TGTGCCAGCAGCTTAAAAGCAGGATCCATGAACACTGAAGCTTTCTTT
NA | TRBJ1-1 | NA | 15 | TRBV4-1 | CASSHGQGLNTEAFF | TGCGCCAGCAGCCACGGGCAGGGGCTGAACACTGAAGCTTTCTTT
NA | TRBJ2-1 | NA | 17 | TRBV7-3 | CASSLGPTGSSYNEQFF | TGTGCCAGCAGCTTAGGGCCGACGGGCAGCTCCTACAATGAGCAGTTCTTC
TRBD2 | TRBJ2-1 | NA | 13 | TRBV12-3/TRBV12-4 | CASTTTSGNEQFF | TGTGCCAGCACCACGACTAGCGGCAATGAGCAGTTCTTC
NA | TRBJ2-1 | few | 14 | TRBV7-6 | CASSLYRPYNEQFF | TGTGCCAGCAGCTTATACAGGCCATACAATGAGCAGTTCTTC
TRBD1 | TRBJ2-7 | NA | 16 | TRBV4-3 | CASSHFPGQGRDEQYF | TGCGCCAGCAGCCATTTCCCGGGACAGGGGCGCGACGAGCAGTACTTC
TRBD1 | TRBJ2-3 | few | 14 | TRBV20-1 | CSAPGQGGTDTQYF | TGCAGTGCTCCCGGACAGGGCGGCACAGATACGCAGTATTTT